What follows are 11 T cell receptor beta chains derived from one specimen sequenced in a study of immune characterization of retroperitoneal liposarcoma. TCRdb recomputed calls from the PCR reads with MiXCR, one row per CDR3 protein. The sample includes 2,900 or so distinct CDR3 sequences, about 46% of them seen just once. The material sequenced was tumor tissue. The receptors here all came from a male donor with retroperitoneal liposarcoma.

The chain couples TRBV6-6 to TRBJ2-7; D is uncertain. CDR1 and CDR2 from the germline V gene are MNHNY and SVGAGI (reference sequence). The V end lost 6 bases, the J end lost 0 bases, and 15 bases lay between the germline ends. The CDR3 covers 15 residues. This CDR3 reads CASSPHPQLSYEQYF. The DNA for the CDR3 is TGTGCCAGCAGCCCTCACCCACAGCTCTCCTACGAGCAGTACTTC.

The chain uses TRBV6-5 and TRBJ2-1; possible D gene TRBD2, 5 bases. The germline gives CDR1 MNHEY, CDR2 SVGAGI. This CDR3 has 15 residues. V gave up 2 bases and J gave up 7 bases, with 15 bases separating them. CDR3 sequence reads: CASSYEGAPGNEQFF. In nucleotides, the CDR3 is TGTGCCAGCAGTTACGAGGGAGCCCCTGGGAATGAGCAGTTCTTC.

This clonotype was counted a few times. CDR3 residues: CASNLLAGDLNEQFF. The CDR3, as DNA: TGTGCCAGCAACCTACTAGCGGGGGACCTTAATGAGCAGTTCTTC. V gene TRBV6-1 combines with J gene TRBJ2-1, with 11 bases aligning to TRBD2. V shed 7 bases and J 7 bases; nucleotides not matched to a gene: 9. The germline V gene has CDR1 MNHNS and CDR2 SASEGT. This CDR3 region has 15 residues.

This clonotype has more than one count but fewer than ten. The chain has TRBV6-1 and TRBJ2-1; D is uncertain. This CDR3 is 15 amino acids long. The V end was cut by 3 bases, the J end by 0 bases, with 9 bases between. Germline values: CDR1 MNHNS, CDR2 SASEGT. CDR3 sequence reads: CASSESSSSYNEQFF. In DNA form, the CDR3 reads TGTGCCAGCAGTGAGAGCTCGAGCTCCTACAATGAGCAGTTCTTC.

The rearrangement links TRBV6-1 to TRBJ2-1; TRBD1 matches 7 bases. The CDR3 spans 15 residues. The J segment lost 2 bases and the V segment lost 1 base, leaving 2 bases of the junction unmatched. Per germline, CDR1 MNHNS and CDR2 SASEGT. The CDR3 protein is CASSEEGATYNEQFF. CDR3 sequence (DNA): TGTGCCAGCAGTGAAGAGGGGGCAACCTACAATGAGCAGTTCTTC.

A few counts support this clonotype. The chain employs TRBV12-3 or TRBV12-4 and TRBJ2-1; D perhaps matches TRBD1 (6 bases). The last part of the DNA fits TRBJ2-7 better; the J call may be wrong. The CDR3 has 13 amino acids. CDR3 nucleotides: TGTGCCAGCAGTTTAGAAGGGGGTTTCGAGCAGTACTTC. Its protein is CASSLEGGFEQYF.

The chain uses TRBV6-1 and TRBJ2-5; 10 bases agree with TRBD2. CDR1 and CDR2 from the germline V gene are MNHNS and SASEGT. The CDR3 loop spans 16 amino acids. V gave up 7 bases and J gave up 3 bases; unmatched junction bases: 11. The CDR3 loop reads CASNTGAGTSEETQYF. Written as DNA, the CDR3 is TGTGCCAGCAATACAGGGGCCGGGACTAGCGAAGAGACCCAGTACTTC.

The chain recombines TRBV7-2 with TRBJ2-3; either TRBD1 or TRBD2 may supply D (7 bases each). This CDR3 comprises 14 residues. CDR1 and CDR2 (germline): SGHTA, FQGNSA. Trimming removed 5 bases from V and 6 bases from J, with 15 bases in between. CDR3 in amino acids: CASSPQGGDDTQYF. For the CDR3, the DNA is TGTGCCAGCAGCCCCCAGGGGGGGGATGATACGCAGTATTTT.

This clonotype rates as medium-sized. J is TRBJ2-5 and V is TRBV6-6, with D tentatively TRBD1 (6 bases). CDR3 length equals 13 residues. The germline V gene has CDR1 MNHNY and CDR2 SVGAGI (reference sequence). V was shortened by 2 bases and J by 5 bases, with 9 bases between the two germline ends. The CDR3, as DNA: TGTGCCAGCAGTTACGGGGGCTGGGAGACCCAGTACTTC. Amino acids: CASSYGGWETQYF.

The genes are TRBV6-5 and TRBJ2-5, with D perhaps TRBD2 (5 bases). The J call may be faulty, since TRBJ2-7 better matches the DNA end. The CDR3 length is 13 residues. Per the germline V gene, CDR1 is MNHEY and CDR2 is SVGAGI. The CDR3 here is CASSYQAEDEQYF. The CDR3 bases are TGTGCCAGCAGTTACCAAGCGGAGGACGAGCAGTACTTC.

In its sample, this clonotype is medium-sized (0.01 to 0.1%). V gene TRBV28 combines with J gene TRBJ2-1, with D possibly TRBD2 on 5 matching bases. Germline V gene sequence: CDR1 MDHEN, CDR2 SYDVKM. V lost 2 bases and J 8 bases, leaving 7 bases between the germline ends. CDR3 length: 12 residues. The CDR3 DNA is TGTGCCAGCAGTTTAAAGGACTATGAGCAGTTCTTC. This gives the protein CASSLKDYEQFF.